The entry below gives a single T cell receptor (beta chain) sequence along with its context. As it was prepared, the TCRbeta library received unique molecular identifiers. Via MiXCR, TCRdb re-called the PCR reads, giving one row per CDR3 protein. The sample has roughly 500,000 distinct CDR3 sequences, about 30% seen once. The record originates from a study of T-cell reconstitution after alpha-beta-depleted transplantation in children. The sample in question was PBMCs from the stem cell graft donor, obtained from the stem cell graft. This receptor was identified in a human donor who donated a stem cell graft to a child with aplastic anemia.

The CDR3 nucleotides read TGTGCCACCTTTGGAGTGGATGGCTACACCTTC. It translates to CATFGVDGYTF. The genes are TRBV3-1 and TRBJ1-2; D unresolved. The CDR3 runs 11 residues. Trimming left V 10 bases short and J 6 bases short, with 12 bases between. Germline V lookup: CDR1 LGHDT, CDR2 YNNKEL (reference sequence).